This T cell receptor (beta chain) was observed in a study of monozygotic twins with inflammatory bowel disease. Concerning this clonotype itself: Its antigen is undetermined.

TCRdb derives one entry per CDR3 protein from the 5' RACE reads, leaving out DNA. Its listing shows around 400,000 distinct CDR3 sequences. CDR1 SGHTA and CDR2 FQGNSA come from the germline V gene. The CDR3 has 14 amino acids. The study, taken as a whole, reports: Relative clonotype sharing with others was diminished in IBD patients versus healthy twins, particularly with disease activity.

The template was total RNA from whole blood, with no T cell sorting. V and J are TRBV7-2 and TRBJ1-6. Sequenced: blood. The clonotype was recovered from a human donor with ulcerative colitis or Crohn's disease, or a healthy co-twin of an affected twin (not recorded which). The CDR3 sequence: CASSLAVPNSPLHF. The variable domain in full, with the rest retrieved from reference TRBV7-2 and TRBJ1-6, is GAGVSQSPSNKVTEKGKDVELRCDPISGHTALYWYRQSLGQGLEFLIYFQGNSAPDKSGLPSDRFSAERTGGSVSTLTIQRTQQEDSAVYLCASSLAVPNSPLHFGNGTRLTVT.